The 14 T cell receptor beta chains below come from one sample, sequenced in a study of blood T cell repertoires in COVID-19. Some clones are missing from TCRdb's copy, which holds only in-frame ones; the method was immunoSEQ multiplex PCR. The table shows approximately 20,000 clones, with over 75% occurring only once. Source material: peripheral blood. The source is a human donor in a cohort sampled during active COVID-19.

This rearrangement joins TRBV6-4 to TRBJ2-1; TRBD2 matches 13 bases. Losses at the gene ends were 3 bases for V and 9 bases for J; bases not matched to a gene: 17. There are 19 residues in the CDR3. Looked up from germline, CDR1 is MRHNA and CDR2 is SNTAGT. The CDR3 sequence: CASSDRLIGGLAGKGEQFF. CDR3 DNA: TGTGCCAGCAGTGATCGTTTAATAGGGGGACTAGCGGGAAAGGGTGAGCAGTTCTTC.

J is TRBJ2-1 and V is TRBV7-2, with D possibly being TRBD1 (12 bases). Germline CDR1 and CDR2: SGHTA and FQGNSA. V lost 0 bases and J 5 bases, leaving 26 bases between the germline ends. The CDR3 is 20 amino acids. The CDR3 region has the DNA TGTGCCAGCAGCTTAGCTCCGGGACAGGGGGCACTAGCGGGAGACAATGAGCAGTTCTTC. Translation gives CASSLAPGQGALAGDNEQFF.

CDR3 nucleotide sequence: TGTGCCAGTAGTATCCAGGGGGCATCTGGAAACACCATATATTTT. Translating gives CASSIQGASGNTIYF. The chain uses TRBV19 and TRBJ1-3; 8 positions match TRBD1. The germline V gene has CDR1 LNHDA and CDR2 SQIVND (reference sequence). The ends lost 3 bases at V and 1 base at J; junction bases unmatched: 2. The CDR3 has 15 residues.

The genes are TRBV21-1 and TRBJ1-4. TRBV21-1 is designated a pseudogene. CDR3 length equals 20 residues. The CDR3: CASSNRPREDFELTNEKLFF. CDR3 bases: TGTGCCAGCAGCAACCGACCCCGGGAGGATTTTGAGCTGACTAATGAAAAACTGTTTTTT.

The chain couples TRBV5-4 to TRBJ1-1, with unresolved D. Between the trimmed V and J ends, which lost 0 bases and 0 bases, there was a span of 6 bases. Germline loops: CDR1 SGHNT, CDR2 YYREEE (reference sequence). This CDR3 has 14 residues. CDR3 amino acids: CASSLVGVNTEAFF. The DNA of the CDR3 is TGTGCCAGCAGCTTGGTAGGAGTGAACACTGAAGCTTTCTTT.

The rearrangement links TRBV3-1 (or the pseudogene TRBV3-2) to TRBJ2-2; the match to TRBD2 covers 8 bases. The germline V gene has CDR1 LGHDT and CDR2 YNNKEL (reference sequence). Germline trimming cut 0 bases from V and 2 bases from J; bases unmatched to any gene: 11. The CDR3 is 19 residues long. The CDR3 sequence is CASSQDIAGRYFNTGELFF. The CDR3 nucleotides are TGTGCCAGCAGCCAAGATATAGCGGGACGATACTTCAACACCGGGGAGCTGTTTTTT.

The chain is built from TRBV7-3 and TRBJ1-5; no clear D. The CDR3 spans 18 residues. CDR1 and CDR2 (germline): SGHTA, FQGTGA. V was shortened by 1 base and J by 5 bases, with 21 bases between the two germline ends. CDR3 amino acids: CASSLIDNPSREDQPQHF. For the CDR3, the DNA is TGTGCCAGCAGCTTAATTGACAACCCCTCGAGGGAAGATCAGCCCCAGCATTTT.

CDR3 residues: CAIRGTTQETQYF. CDR3 sequence (DNA): TGTGCCATAAGAGGGACTACTCAAGAGACCCAGTACTTC. The J gene is TRBJ2-5, the V gene TRBV10-3; 7 bases fit TRBD2. This CDR3 has 13 residues. V dropped 9 bases and J dropped 2; count of bases not matched to a gene: 6. Per the germline V gene, CDR1 is ENHRY and CDR2 is SYGVKD.

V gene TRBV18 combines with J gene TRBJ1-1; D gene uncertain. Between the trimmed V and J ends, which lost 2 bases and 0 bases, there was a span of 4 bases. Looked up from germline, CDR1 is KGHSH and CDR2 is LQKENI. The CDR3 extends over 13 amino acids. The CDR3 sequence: CASSPGMNTEAFF. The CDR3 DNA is TGTGCCAGCTCACCAGGCATGAACACTGAAGCTTTCTTT. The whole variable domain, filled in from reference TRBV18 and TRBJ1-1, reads NAGVMQNPRHLVRRRGQEARLRCSPMKGHSHVYWYRQLPEEGLKFMVYLQKENIIDESGMPKERFSAEFPKEGPSILRIQQVVRGDSAAYFCASSPGMNTEAFFGQGTRLTVV.

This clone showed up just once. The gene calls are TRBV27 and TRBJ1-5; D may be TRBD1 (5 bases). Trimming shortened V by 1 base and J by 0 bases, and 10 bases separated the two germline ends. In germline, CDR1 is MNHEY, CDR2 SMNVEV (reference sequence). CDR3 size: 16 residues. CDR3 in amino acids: CASSLWGGDSNQPQHF. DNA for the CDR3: TGTGCCAGCAGTTTATGGGGGGGGGATAGCAATCAGCCCCAGCATTTT.

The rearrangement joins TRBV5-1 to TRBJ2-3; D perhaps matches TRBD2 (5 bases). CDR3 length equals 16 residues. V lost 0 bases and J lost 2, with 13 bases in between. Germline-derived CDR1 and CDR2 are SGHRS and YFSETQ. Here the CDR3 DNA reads TGCGCCAGCAGCTTGGGATCGGGATCCTACACAGATACGCAGTATTTT. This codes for CASSLGSGSYTDTQYF.

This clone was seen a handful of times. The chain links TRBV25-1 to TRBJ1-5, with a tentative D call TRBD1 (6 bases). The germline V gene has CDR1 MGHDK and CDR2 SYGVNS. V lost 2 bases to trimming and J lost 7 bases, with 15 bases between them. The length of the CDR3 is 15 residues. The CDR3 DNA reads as TGTGCCAGCAGTGAAGATGGGGCAGGGGAACAGCCCCAGCATTTT. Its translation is CASSEDGAGEQPQHF.

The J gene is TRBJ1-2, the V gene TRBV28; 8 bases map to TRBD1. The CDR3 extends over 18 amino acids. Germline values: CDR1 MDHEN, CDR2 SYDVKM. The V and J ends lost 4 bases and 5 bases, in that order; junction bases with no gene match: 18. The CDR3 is CASSSAGLQGASSYGYTF. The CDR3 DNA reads TGTGCCAGCAGTTCGGCGGGTCTCCAGGGGGCATCTTCGTATGGCTACACCTTC.

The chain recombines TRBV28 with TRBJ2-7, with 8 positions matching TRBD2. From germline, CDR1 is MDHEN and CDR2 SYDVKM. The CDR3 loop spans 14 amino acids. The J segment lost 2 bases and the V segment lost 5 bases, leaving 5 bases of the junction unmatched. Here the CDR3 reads CASSRPGLAYEQYF. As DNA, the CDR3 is TGTGCCAGCAGTCGTCCGGGACTAGCCTACGAGCAGTACTTC.